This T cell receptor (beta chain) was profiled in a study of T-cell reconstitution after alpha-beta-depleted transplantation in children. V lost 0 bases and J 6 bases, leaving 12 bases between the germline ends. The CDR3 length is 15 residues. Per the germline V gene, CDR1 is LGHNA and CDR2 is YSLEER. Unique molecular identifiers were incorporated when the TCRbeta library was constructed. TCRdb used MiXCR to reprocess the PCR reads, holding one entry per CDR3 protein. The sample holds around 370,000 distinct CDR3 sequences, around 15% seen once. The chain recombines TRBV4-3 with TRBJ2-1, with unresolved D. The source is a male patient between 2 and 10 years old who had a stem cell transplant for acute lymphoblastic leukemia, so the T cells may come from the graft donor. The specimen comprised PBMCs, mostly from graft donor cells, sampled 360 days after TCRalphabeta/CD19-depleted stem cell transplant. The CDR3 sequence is CASSQDALVGNEQFF. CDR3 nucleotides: TGCGCCAGCAGCCAAGACGCTTTGGTCGGCAATGAGCAGTTCTTC.